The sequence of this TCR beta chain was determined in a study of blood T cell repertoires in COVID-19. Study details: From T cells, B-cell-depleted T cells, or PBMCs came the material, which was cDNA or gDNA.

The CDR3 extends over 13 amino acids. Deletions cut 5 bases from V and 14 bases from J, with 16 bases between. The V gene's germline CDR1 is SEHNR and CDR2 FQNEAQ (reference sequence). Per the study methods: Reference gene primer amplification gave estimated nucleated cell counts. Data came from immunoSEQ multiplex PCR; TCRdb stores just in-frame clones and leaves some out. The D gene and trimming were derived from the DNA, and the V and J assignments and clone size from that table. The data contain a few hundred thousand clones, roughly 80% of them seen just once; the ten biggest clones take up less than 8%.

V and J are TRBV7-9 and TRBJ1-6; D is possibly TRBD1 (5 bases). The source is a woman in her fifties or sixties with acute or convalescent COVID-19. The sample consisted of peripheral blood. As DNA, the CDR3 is TGTGCCAGCAGCCACGGGGGGTCTGGGGCCCTCCACTTT. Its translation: CASSHGGSGALHF.